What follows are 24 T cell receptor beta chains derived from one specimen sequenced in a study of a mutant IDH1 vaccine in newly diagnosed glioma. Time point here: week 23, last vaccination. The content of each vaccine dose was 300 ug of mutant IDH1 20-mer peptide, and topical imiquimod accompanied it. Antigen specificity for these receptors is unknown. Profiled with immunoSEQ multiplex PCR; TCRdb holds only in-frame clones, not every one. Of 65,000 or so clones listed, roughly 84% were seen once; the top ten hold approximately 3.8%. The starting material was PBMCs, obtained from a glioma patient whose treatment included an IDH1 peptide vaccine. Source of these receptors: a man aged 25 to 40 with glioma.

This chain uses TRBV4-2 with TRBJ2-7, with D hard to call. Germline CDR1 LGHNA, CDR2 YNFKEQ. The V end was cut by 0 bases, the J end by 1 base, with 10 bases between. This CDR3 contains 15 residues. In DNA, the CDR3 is TGTGCCAGCAGCCAAGATAGGTCGGTTTCCTACGAGCAGTACTTC. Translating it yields CASSQDRSVSYEQYF.

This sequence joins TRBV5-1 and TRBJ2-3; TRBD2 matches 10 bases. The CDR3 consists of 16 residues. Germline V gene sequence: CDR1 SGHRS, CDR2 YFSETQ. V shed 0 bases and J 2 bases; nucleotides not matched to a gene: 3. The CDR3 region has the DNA TGCGCCAGCAGCTTGGATAGCGGGGGGCACACAGATACGCAGTATTTT. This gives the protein CASSLDSGGHTDTQYF.

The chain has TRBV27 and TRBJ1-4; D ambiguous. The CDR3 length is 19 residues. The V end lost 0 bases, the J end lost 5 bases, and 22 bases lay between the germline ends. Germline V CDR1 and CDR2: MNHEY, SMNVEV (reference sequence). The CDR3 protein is CASSLSDGRRVFQNEKLFF. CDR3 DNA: TGTGCCAGCAGTTTATCTGATGGGCGAAGGGTGTTTCAGAATGAAAAACTGTTTTTT.

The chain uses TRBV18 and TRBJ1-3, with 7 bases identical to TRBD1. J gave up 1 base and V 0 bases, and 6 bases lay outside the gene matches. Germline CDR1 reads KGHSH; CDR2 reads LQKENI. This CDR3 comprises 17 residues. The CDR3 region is CASSPPGQTSSGNTIYF. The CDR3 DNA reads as TGTGCCAGCTCACCACCGGGACAGACCTCATCTGGAAACACCATATATTTT.

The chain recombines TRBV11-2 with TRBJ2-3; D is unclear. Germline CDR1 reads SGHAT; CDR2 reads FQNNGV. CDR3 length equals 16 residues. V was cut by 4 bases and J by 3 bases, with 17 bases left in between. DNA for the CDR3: TGTGCCAGCAGCTCCGGACCCGAAGAATCTACAGATACGCAGTATTTT. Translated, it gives CASSSGPEESTDTQYF.

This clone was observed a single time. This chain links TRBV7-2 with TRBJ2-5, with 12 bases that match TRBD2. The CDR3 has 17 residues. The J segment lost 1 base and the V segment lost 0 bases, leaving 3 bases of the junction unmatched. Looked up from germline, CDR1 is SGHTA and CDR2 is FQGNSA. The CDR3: CASSLARTSGVQETQYF. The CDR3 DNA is TGTGCCAGCAGCTTAGCGAGGACTAGCGGGGTCCAAGAGACCCAGTACTTC.

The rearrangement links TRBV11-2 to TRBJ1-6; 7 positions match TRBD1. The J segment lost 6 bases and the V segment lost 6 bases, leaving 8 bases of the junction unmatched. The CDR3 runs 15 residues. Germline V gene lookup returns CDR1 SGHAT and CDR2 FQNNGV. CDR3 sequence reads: CASSRSGQINSPLHF. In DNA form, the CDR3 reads TGTGCCAGCAGTCGATCGGGACAGATTAATTCACCCCTCCACTTT.

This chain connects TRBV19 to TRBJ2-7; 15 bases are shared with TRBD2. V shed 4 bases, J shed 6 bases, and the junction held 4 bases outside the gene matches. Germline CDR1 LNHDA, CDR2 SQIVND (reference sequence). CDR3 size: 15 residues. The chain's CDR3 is CASSNGLAGGREQYF. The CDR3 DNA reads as TGTGCCAGTAGTAACGGACTAGCGGGGGGGCGCGAGCAGTACTTC.

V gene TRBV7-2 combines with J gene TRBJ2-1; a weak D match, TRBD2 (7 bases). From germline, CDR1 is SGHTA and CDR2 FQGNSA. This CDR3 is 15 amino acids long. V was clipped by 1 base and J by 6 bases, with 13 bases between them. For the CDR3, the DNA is TGTGCCAGCAGCTTAGGGTGGGGGGGCCTCAATGAGCAGTTCTTC. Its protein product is CASSLGWGGLNEQFF.

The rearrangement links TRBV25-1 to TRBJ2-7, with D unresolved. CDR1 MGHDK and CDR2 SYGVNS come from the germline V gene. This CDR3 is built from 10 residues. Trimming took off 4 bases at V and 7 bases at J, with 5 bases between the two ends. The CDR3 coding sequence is TGTGCCAGCAGTGGCAGGGAGCAGTACTTC. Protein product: CASSGREQYF.

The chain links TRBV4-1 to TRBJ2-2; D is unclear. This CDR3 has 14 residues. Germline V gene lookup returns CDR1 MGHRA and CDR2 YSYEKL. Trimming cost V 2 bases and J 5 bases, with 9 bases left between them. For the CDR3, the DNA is TGCGCCAGCAGCCAACGGTCGCTTACCGGGGAGCTGTTTTTT. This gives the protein CASSQRSLTGELFF.

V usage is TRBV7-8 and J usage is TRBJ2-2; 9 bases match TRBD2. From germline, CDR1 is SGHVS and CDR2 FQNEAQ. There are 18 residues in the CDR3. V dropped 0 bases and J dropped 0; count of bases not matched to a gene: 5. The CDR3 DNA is TGTGCCAGCAGCTTAGCGGCTAGCGGGGAAGCGAACACCGGGGAGCTGTTTTTT. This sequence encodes CASSLAASGEANTGELFF.

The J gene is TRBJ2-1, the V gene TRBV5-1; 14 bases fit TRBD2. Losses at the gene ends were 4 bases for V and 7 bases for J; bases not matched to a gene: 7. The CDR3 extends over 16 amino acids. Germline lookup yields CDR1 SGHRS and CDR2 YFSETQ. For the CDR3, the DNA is TGCGCCAGCAGCCTCCCCAGGACTAGCGGGGGGAATGAGCAGTTCTTC. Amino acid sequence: CASSLPRTSGGNEQFF.

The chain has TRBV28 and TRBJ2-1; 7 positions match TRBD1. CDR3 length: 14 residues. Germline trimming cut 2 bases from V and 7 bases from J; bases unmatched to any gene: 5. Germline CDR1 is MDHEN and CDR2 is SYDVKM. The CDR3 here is CASSLRQGSNEQFF. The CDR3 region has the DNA TGTGCCAGCAGTTTAAGACAGGGCAGTAATGAGCAGTTCTTC.

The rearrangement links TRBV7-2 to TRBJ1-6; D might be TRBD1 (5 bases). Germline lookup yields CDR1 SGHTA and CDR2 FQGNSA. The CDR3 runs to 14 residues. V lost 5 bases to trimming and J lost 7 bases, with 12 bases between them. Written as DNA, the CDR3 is TGTGCCAGCAGCCCCGGGACCTCGAATTCACCCCTCCACTTT. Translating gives CASSPGTSNSPLHF.

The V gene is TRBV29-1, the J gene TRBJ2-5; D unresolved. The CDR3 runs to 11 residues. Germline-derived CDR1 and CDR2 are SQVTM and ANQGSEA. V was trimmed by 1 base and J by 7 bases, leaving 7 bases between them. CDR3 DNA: TGCAGCGTTGAAGGGGTTGGGACCCAGTACTTC. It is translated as CSVEGVGTQYF.

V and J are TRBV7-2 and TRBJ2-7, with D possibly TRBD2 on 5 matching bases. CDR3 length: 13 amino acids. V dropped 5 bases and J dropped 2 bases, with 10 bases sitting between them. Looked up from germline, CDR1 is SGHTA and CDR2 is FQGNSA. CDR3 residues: CASSLDSTYEQYF. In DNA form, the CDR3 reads TGTGCCAGCAGCCTGGACTCGACCTACGAGCAGTACTTC.

DNA for the CDR3: TGTGCCAGCAGCCCCGGACAGGGGTACGGCGGCACTGAAGCTTTCTTT. Translated, it gives CASSPGQGYGGTEAFF. The rearrangement links TRBV5-8 to TRBJ1-1; 9 bases are a match to TRBD1. CDR1 is SGHTS and CDR2 is YDEGEE in the germline V gene. The trim removed 4 bases at V and 4 bases at J, leaving 11 bases unmatched. The CDR3 contains 16 residues.

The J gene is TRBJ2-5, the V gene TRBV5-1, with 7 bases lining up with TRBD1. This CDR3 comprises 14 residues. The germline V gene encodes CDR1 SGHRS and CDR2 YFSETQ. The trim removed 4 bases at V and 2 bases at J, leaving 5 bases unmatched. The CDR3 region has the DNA TGCGCCAGCAGCCCCCGGGACAGACAAGAGACCCAGTACTTC. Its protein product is CASSPRDRQETQYF.

The CDR3: CASGAAGAETQYF. In DNA, the CDR3 is TGTGCCAGCGGCGCGGCGGGGGCTGAGACCCAGTACTTC. The chain combines TRBV25-1 with TRBJ2-5; a possible D gene is TRBD2 (7 bases). CDR3 length: 13 amino acids. Per germline, CDR1 MGHDK and CDR2 SYGVNS. V lost 8 bases to trimming and J lost 5 bases, with 15 bases between them.

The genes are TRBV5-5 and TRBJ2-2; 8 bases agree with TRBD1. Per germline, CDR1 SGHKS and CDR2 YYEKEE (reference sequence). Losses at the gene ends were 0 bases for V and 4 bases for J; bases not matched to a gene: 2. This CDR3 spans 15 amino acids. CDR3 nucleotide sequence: TGTGCCAGCAGCTTGGGGACAGGGCCCACCGGGGAGCTGTTTTTT. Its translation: CASSLGTGPTGELFF.

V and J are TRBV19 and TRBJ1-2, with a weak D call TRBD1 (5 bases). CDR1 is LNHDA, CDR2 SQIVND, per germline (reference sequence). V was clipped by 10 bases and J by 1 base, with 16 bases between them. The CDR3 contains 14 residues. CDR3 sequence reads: CATNGAGLNYGYTF. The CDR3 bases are TGTGCCACCAATGGGGCAGGGCTTAACTATGGCTACACCTTC.

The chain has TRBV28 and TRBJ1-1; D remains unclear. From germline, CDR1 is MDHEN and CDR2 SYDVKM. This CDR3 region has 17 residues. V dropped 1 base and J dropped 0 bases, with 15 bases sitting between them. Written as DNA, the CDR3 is TGTGCCAGCAGTTTATTAAGCCCCCTTATAATGAACACTGAAGCTTTCTTT. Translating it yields CASSLLSPLIMNTEAFF.

The CDR3 spells CASSYALGQGRNTIYF. The CDR3 DNA follows: TGTGCCAGCAGTTACGCTTTAGGACAGGGGAGAAACACCATATATTTT. The J gene is TRBJ1-3, the V gene TRBV6-5, with TRBD1 matching over 9 bases. The trim removed 2 bases at V and 5 bases at J, leaving 7 bases unmatched. Germline assignment: CDR1 MNHEY and CDR2 SVGAGI. The CDR3 has 16 amino acids.